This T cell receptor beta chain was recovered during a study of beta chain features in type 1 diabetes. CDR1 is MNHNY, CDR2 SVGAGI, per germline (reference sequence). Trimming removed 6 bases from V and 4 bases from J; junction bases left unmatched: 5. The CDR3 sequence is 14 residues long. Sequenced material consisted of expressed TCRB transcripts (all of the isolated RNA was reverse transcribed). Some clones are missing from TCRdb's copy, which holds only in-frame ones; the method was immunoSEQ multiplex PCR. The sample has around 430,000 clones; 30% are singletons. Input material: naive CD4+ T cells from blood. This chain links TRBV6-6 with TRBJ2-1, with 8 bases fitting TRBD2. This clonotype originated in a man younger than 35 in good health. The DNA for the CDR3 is TGTGCCAGCAGGCAGATAGCGGGGTACAATGAGCAGTTCTTC. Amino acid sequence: CASRQIAGYNEQFF.